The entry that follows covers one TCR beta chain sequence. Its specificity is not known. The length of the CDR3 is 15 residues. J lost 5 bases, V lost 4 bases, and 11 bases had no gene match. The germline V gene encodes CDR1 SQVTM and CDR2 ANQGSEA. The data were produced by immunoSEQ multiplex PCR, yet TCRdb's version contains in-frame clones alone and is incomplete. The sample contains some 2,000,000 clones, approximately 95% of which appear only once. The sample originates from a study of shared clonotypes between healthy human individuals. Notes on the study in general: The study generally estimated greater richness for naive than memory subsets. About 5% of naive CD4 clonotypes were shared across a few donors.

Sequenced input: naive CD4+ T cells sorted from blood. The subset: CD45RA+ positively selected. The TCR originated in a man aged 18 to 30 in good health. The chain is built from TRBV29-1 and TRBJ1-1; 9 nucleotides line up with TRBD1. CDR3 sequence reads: CSVVPQPGQGTEAFF. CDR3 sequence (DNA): TGCAGCGTTGTTCCCCAACCGGGACAGGGAACTGAAGCTTTCTTT.